The clone carrying this T cell receptor (beta chain) has just a few counts. This sample was included in a study of blood T cell repertoires in COVID-19. Turning to the study itself: Sources were T cells, B-cell-depleted T cells, or PBMCs; the material itself was cDNA or gDNA.

Here immunoSEQ multiplex PCR was the method, and the copy in TCRdb shows in-frame clones only, minus some. The data hold about 410,000 clones, with approximately 89% observed a single time. Those enrolled in Seattle joined during active infection and were followed longitudinally afterward. Germline CDR1 and CDR2: SGHRS and YFSETQ. CDR3 length: 16 amino acids. Trimming pared 0 bases from V and 2 bases from J, leaving 9 bases between. The chain recombines TRBV5-1 with TRBJ2-6; a possible D gene is TRBD1 (5 bases). What was sequenced was peripheral blood. This receptor was taken from a woman aged 40 to 50 with COVID-19, enrolled during active disease. The CDR3 sequence is CASSLVDNAGANVLTF. CDR3 nucleotide sequence: TGCGCCAGCAGCTTGGTGGACAACGCTGGGGCCAACGTCCTGACTTTC.